This entry is about one T cell receptor (beta chain). The clone's antigen remains unknown. No base-level quality is on record; no much larger clone is a single base apart. No immune events, such as infections, were documented for the healthy donors during the collection period. Time-dependent variance in a beta-binomial model of T-cell clone differential abundance was calibrated using healthy-donor blood repertoires as a training cohort. The training cohort was composed of about 10 healthy donors, 3 female and 7 male. An age range of roughly 29 to 70 years, with an average of about 39 years, was recorded for the donors. Obtained from a commercial supplier, whole blood was collected from each healthy donor at three time points set 2 to 3 weeks apart. For immunosequencing, genomic DNA was extracted from whole blood that had not been sorted. These data belong to a study of identifying expanded T cells in peripheral blood (dated by TCRdb to the late 2010s). Background on the whole study: Separate aliquots of the same genomic DNA pool were sequenced to produce technical replicates, and four replicates were compared in pairs.

Trimming at the junction amounts to 3 bases on V and 8 bases on J, and the germline ends lie 11 bases apart. The cysteine opens and the phenylalanine closes a CDR3 of 13 amino acids. The kept DNA is CDR3 alone, 39 bases in frame from the first base. The germline V gene supplies CDR1 KGHSH and CDR2 LQKENI. Broad study findings and their caveats: The authors expected that biological variance in healthy repertoires might rise further over much longer intervals, such as months to years. Across all healthy donors, variance in clone template counts between two-week samples was found to increase significantly with total template count. The beta-binomial model significantly reduced the number of clones called differentially abundant and the false-positive rate across all healthy-donor time intervals. The binomial model flagged roughly 1.2 differentially abundant clones between technical replicates but 15 to 17 over roughly 2 weeks and roughly 19 over roughly 4 weeks.

TCRbeta CDR3 regions were profiled with the immunoSEQ Assay using bias-controlled multiplex PCR amplification of genomic DNA. The authors processed their data as follows. The absolute abundance of each unique TCRbeta CDR3 region was quantified after sequences were collapsed and filtered. Differential abundance was assessed using a binomial (Fisher-equivalent) model and a beta-binomial model in which time-dependent variance fitted from healthy donors was added. Clones with fewer than 5 combined templates were excluded, and clones with Benjamini-Hochberg FDR below 0.01 were called differentially abundant. The form v = (b*log(k)+a)^2 was used to model beta-binomial variance as a function of total template count across the two samples. The table comes from immuneACCESS by way of TCRdb, which keeps in-frame sequences with V and J called. Part of the clones is missing from these tables; in studies checked, under half for an unresolved V gene and the rest for unknown reasons. Clone size and V and J calls were adopted from that table, with D and trimming inferred from the DNA. The sample table records tens of thousands of clones; 84% of these occur just once. Roughly 21% of the sample goes to the ten largest clones.

The sample consisted of blood. This receptor chain uses TRBV18 and TRBJ2-1, with no confident D gene call. This TCR came from a person aged 18 to 75 in good health. The DNA sequence follows: TGTGCCAGCTCACCGGTTATAGTCGATGAGCAGTTCTTC. Its protein is CASSPVIVDEQFF.